This T cell receptor beta chain stems from a study of lymphopenia after photon versus proton radiotherapy. V lost 4 bases to trimming and J lost 1 base, with 11 bases between them. Looked up from germline, CDR1 is SQVTM and CDR2 is ANQGSEA. The length of the CDR3 is 13 residues. Assay used: immunoSEQ multiplex PCR; TCRdb lists only in-frame clones, some missing. The data contain some 40,000 clones, approximately 90% of them seen just once; the ten biggest clones take up 13% to 15%. Notes on the study in general: Photon-treated patients lost naive T cells and TCR diversity; proton-treated stayed stable. In patients who died, overall survival fell as post-nadir TCR diversity dropped more. Post-nadir diversity loss with photons came from oligoclonal expansion, particularly CD8+ Temra cells. Better survival with proton therapy was suggested as possible, not demonstrated.

Details on this clone: Its antigen is unidentified. The sample holds other DNA sequences that translate to the same CDR3.

Here the sequenced sample was peripheral blood, taken from a patient treated with photon-based radiotherapy. The receptor was isolated from a man between 60 and 75 years old with cholangiocarcinoma. This chain links TRBV29-1 with TRBJ2-7; D remains ambiguous. CDR3 coding DNA: TGCAGCGTTGGAACAGCCTCTTCCTACGAGCAGTACTTC. This gives the protein CSVGTASSYEQYF.